The 12 T cell receptor beta chains below come from one sample, sequenced in a study of blood T cell repertoires in COVID-19. Sequenced by immunoSEQ multiplex PCR; TCRdb stores in-frame clones only, minus some. The data hold approximately 230,000 clones, with roughly 84% observed a single time. Specimen: peripheral blood. The receptors shown here come from a man aged 30 to 39 with active or convalescent COVID-19.

This clone was observed many times. The chain employs TRBV3-1 (or the pseudogene TRBV3-2) and TRBJ1-6; D remains unclear. The CDR3 length is 14 residues. Germline V gives CDR1 LGHDT, CDR2 YNNKEL (reference sequence). V lost 0 bases and J lost 10, with 10 bases in between. DNA of the CDR3: TGTGCCAGCAGCCAAGATGGCGGGAGATCACCCCTCCACTTT. Translation gives CASSQDGGRSPLHF.

The chain couples TRBV14 to TRBJ2-3, with 16 bases aligning to TRBD2. V was pared by 4 bases and J by 5 bases, with 6 bases of the junction left unmatched. The CDR3 is made up of 17 amino acids. The germline V gene has CDR1 SGHDN and CDR2 FVKESK. The CDR3 is CASSRGLAGGPKDTQYF. The CDR3 DNA is TGTGCCAGCAGCCGGGGACTAGCGGGAGGGCCTAAAGATACGCAGTATTTT.

V usage is TRBV28 and J usage is TRBJ1-2; 9 bases align to TRBD1. CDR1 and CDR2 from the germline V gene are MDHEN and SYDVKM. Trimming took 6 bases from V and 4 from J; bases not matched to a gene: 9. The CDR3 extends over 15 amino acids. The CDR3 DNA follows: TGTGCCAGCAGCCCCCTCGGGACAGGGTCCTATGGCTACACCTTC. The encoded protein is CASSPLGTGSYGYTF.

This chain links TRBV28 with TRBJ1-2, with 7 bases lining up with TRBD1. J gave up 7 bases and V 3 bases, and 11 bases lay outside the gene matches. CDR3 length: 15 amino acids. The germline CDR1 and CDR2 sequences are MDHEN and SYDVKM. The CDR3 nucleotides are TGTGCCAGCAGTTTGATTGACAGGGTGAGGGCTGGCTACACCTTC. This translates into CASSLIDRVRAGYTF.

This chain connects TRBV27 to TRBJ2-2; 14 bases fit TRBD2. Germline V gene sequence: CDR1 MNHEY, CDR2 SMNVEV (reference sequence). This CDR3 contains 19 residues. Trimming removed 4 bases from V and 0 bases from J; junction bases left unmatched: 7. This chain's CDR3 is CASSSGTSGSNPNTGELFF. CDR3 nucleotide sequence: TGTGCCAGCAGTTCCGGGACTAGCGGGAGCAATCCGAACACCGGGGAGCTGTTTTTT.

V and J are TRBV5-1 and TRBJ2-3; D is ambiguous. Trimming stripped 6 bases from V and 1 base from J, with 9 bases between. Germline CDR1 is SGHRS and CDR2 is YFSETQ. The length of the CDR3 is 13 residues. The CDR3 loop reads CASTQSGTDTQYF. The CDR3 nucleotides are TGCGCCAGCACTCAAAGCGGCACAGATACGCAGTATTTT.

The gene calls are TRBV28 and TRBJ1-2, with a weak D call TRBD1 (6 bases). The CDR3 has 13 residues. CDR1 is MDHEN, CDR2 SYDVKM, per germline. V lost 3 bases and J 7 bases, leaving 12 bases between the germline ends. The CDR3 DNA reads as TGTGCCAGCAGTTTGCCAGGGGTGAGTGGCTACACCTTC. Translating gives CASSLPGVSGYTF.

The V gene is TRBV25-1, the J gene TRBJ2-3, with a weak D call TRBD1 (7 bases). Trimming left V 1 base short and J 3 bases short, with 17 bases between. Germline-derived CDR1 and CDR2 are MGHDK and SYGVNS. This CDR3 contains 17 residues. CDR3 region: CASSELGSGGRTDTQYF. CDR3 DNA: TGTGCCAGCAGTGAATTAGGGTCAGGGGGGAGAACAGATACGCAGTATTTT.

This CDR3 is CASSGPGLAGVWDTQYF. The CDR3 DNA reads as TGTGCCAGCAGTGGACCCGGGCTAGCGGGGGTCTGGGATACGCAGTATTTT. The rearrangement links TRBV28 to TRBJ2-3, with TRBD2 matching 10 bases. V was clipped by 5 bases and J by 6 bases; unmatched bases: 14. Germline assignment: CDR1 MDHEN and CDR2 SYDVKM. The CDR3 is 17 amino acids.

This clone was observed a few times. The chain has TRBV18 and TRBJ2-3, with unresolved D. Germline V gives CDR1 KGHSH, CDR2 LQKENI. V was cut by 0 bases and J by 6 bases, with 7 bases left in between. The length of the CDR3 is 13 residues. This CDR3 is CASSPPEWDTQYF. DNA of the CDR3: TGTGCCAGCTCACCACCGGAGTGGGATACGCAGTATTTT.

This chain connects TRBV14 to TRBJ2-2; 7 positions match TRBD2. With V trimmed by 4 bases and J by 4 bases, 12 bases remained unmatched. Looked up from germline, CDR1 is SGHDN and CDR2 is FVKESK. The CDR3 extends over 17 amino acids. In DNA form, the CDR3 reads TGTGCCAGCAGCCCCTTTGGGGCGGGAGAGGCCACCGGGGAGCTGTTTTTT. Translated: CASSPFGAGEATGELFF.

The chain recombines TRBV7-2 with TRBJ1-6; TRBD1 matches at 8 bases. Germline V gene lookup returns CDR1 SGHTA and CDR2 FQGNSA. The CDR3 runs 16 residues. The trim removed 1 base at V and 10 bases at J, leaving 9 bases unmatched. CDR3 region: CASSLGFDRGSSPLHF. The DNA for the CDR3 is TGTGCCAGCAGCTTAGGGTTCGACAGGGGCTCATCACCCCTCCACTTT.